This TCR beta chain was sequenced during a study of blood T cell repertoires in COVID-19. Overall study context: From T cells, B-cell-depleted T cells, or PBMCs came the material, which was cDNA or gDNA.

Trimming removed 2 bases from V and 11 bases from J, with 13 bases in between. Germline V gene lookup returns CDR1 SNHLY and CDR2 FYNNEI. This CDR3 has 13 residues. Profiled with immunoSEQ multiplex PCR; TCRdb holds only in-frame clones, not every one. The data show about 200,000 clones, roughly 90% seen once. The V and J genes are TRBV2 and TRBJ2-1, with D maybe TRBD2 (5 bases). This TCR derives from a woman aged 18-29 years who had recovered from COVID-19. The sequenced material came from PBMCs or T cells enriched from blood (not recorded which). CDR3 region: CASSEWSGWKQFF. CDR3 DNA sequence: TGTGCCAGCAGTGAATGGTCGGGATGGAAGCAGTTCTTC.